Only a few counts were recorded for the clone carrying this T cell receptor (beta chain). This sample was taken from a study of shared clonotypes between healthy human individuals. CDR1 and CDR2 (germline): MDHEN, SYDVKM. The CDR3 totals 15 residues. With 3 bases removed from V and 4 bases from J, the gap between germline ends came to 13 bases. How the authors handled the data: Junction-only immunoSEQ sequences carried no quality scores, so filtering differed. Only in-frame clones appear in the TCRdb table, and some are missing; sequencing was by immunoSEQ multiplex PCR. The V and J calls and clone size come from that table; D and trimming were worked out from the DNA. The repertoire consists of roughly 680,000 clones, with over 55% occurring once and the leading ten covering under 2%. Recent acute infections and vaccinations were absent in the healthy HIV-negative adult donors. Donors were Caucasian adults residing in Nashville, Tennessee, USA.

Sequencing was performed on memory CD4+ T cells sorted from blood. Noted subset: CD45RA-negative fraction. The gene calls are TRBV28 and TRBJ2-4; a weak D match, TRBD2 (7 bases). The TCR was taken from a woman in her twenties or thirties in good health. The CDR3 region is CASSLWEGVKNIQYF. DNA for the CDR3: TGTGCCAGCAGTTTGTGGGAGGGGGTAAAAAACATTCAGTACTTC. The full variable domain, rest sourced from reference TRBV28 and TRBJ2-4, is DVKVTQSSRYLVKRTGEKVFLECVQDMDHENMFWYRQDPGLGLRLIYFSYDVKMKEKGDIPEGYSVSREKKERFSLILESASTNQTSMYLCASSLWEGVKNIQYFGAGTRLSVL.